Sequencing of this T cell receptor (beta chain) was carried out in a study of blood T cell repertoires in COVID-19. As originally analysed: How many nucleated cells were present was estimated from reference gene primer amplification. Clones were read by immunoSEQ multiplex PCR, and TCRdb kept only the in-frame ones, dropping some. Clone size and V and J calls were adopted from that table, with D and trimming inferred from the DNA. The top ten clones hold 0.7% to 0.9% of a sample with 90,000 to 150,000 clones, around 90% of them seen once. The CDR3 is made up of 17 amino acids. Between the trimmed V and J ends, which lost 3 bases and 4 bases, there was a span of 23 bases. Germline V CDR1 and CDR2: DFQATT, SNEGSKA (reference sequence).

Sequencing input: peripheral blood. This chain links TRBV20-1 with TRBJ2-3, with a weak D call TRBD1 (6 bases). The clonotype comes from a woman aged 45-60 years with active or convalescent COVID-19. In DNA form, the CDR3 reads TGCAGTGCTAGTTTGGCGGATAACCTCCCAGGGGCAGATACGCAGTATTTT. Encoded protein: CSASLADNLPGADTQYF.